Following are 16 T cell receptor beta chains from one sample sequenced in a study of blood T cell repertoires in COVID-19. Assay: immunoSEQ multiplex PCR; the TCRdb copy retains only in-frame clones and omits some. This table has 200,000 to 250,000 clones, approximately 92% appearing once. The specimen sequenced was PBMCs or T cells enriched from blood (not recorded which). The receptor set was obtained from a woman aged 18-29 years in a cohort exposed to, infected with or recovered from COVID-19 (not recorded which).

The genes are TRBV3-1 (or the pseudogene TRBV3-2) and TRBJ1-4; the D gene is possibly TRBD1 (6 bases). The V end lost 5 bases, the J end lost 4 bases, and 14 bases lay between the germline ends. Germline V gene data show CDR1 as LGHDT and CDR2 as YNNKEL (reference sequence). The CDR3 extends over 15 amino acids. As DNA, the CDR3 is TGTGCCAGCAGCTTCCTCGGACAGCTTAATGAAAAACTGTTTTTT. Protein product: CASSFLGQLNEKLFF.

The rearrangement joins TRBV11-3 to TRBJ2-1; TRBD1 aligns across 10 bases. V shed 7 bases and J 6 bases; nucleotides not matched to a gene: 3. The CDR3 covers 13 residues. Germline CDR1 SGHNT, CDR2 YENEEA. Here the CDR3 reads CASTGTGANEQFF. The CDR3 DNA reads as TGTGCCAGCACCGGGACAGGGGCCAATGAGCAGTTCTTC.

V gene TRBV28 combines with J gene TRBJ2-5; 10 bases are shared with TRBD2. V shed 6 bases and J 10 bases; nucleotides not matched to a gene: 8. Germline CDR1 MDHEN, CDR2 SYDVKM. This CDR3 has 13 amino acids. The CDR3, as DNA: TGTGCCAGCAGACCTGGGACTAGCGCGAGCCAGTACTTC. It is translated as CASRPGTSASQYF. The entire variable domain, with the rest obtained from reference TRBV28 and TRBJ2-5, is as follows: DVKVTQSSRYLVKRTGEKVFLECVQDMDHENMFWYRQDPGLGLRLIYFSYDVKMKEKGDIPEGYSVSREKKERFSLILESASTNQTSMYLCASRPGTSASQYFGPGTRLLVL.

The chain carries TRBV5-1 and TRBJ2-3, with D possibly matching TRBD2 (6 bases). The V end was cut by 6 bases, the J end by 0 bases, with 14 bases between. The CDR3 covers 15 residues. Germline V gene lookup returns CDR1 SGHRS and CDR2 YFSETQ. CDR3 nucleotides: TGCGCCAGCACGACTCTAGCGCTGAGCACAGATACGCAGTATTTT. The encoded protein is CASTTLALSTDTQYF. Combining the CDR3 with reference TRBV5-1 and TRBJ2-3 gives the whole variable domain KAGVTQTPRYLIKTRGQQVTLSCSPISGHRSVSWYQQTPGQGLQFLFEYFSETQRNKGNFPGRFSGRQFSNSRSEMNVSTLELGDSALYLCASTTLALSTDTQYFGPGTRLTVL.

CDR3 region: CASSLGGMNTEAFF. CDR3 sequence (DNA): TGTGCCAGCAGCTTAGGAGGAATGAACACTGAAGCTTTCTTT. The V call is TRBV7-3, the J call TRBJ1-1; no reliable D call. V lost 2 bases and J 0 bases, leaving 7 bases between the germline ends. The CDR3 totals 14 residues. Looked up from germline, CDR1 is SGHTA and CDR2 is FQGTGA.

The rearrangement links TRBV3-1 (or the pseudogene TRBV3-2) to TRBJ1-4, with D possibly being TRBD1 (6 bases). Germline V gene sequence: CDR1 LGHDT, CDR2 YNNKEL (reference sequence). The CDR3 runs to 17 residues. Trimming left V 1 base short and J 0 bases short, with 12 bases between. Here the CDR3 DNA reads TGTGCCAGCAGCCAAGGGACAGACACCACAACTAATGAAAAACTGTTTTTT. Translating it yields CASSQGTDTTTNEKLFF.

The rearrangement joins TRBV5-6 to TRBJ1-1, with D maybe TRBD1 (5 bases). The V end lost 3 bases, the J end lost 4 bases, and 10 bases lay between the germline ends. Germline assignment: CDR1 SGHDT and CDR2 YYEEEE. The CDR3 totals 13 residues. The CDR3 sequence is CASSWGRGTEAFF. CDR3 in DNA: TGTGCCAGCAGCTGGGGGAGGGGCACTGAAGCTTTCTTT. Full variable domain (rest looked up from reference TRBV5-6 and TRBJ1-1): DAGVTQSPTHLIKTRGQQVTLRCSPKSGHDTVSWYQQALGQGPQFIFQYYEEEERQRGNFPDRFSGHQFPNYSSELNVNALLLGDSALYLCASSWGRGTEAFFGQGTRLTVV.

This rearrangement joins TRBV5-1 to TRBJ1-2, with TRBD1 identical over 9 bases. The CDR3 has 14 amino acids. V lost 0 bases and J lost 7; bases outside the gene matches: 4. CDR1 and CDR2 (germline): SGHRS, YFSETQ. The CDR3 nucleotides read TGCGCCAGCAGCTTGGAAGGGACAGGGATTGGCTACACCTTC. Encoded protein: CASSLEGTGIGYTF.

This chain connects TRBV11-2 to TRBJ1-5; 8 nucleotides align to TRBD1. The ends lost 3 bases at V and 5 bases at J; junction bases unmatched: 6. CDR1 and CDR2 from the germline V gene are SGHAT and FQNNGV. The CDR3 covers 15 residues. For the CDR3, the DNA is TGTGCCAGCAGCTTCTCGCACAGGGGGGATCAGCCCCAGCATTTT. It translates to CASSFSHRGDQPQHF.

CDR3 amino acids: CALGRNYGYTF. The CDR3 DNA follows: TGTGCCCTAGGCAGAAACTATGGCTACACCTTC. The gene calls are TRBV28 and TRBJ1-2; D gene unclear. In germline, CDR1 is MDHEN, CDR2 SYDVKM. This CDR3 has 11 residues. Deletions cut 11 bases from V and 2 bases from J, with 9 bases between.

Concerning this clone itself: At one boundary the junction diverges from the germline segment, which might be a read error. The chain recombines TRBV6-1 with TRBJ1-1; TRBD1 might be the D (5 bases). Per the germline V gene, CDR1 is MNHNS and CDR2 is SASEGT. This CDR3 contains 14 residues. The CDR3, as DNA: TGTGCCAGCAGCGAAGCCCAGGTCGGGGGAAAAGCTTTCTTT. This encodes CASSEAQVGGKAFF.

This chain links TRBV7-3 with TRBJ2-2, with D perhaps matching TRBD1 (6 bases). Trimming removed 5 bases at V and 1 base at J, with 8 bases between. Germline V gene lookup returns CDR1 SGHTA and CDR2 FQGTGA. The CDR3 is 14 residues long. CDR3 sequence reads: CASSRTENTGELFF. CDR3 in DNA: TGTGCCAGCAGCAGGACAGAGAACACCGGGGAGCTGTTTTTT.

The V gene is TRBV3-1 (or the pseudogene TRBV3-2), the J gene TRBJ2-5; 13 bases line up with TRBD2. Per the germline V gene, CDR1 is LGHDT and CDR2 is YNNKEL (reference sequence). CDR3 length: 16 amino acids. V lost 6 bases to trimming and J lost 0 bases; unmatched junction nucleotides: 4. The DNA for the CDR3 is TGTGCCAGCAGGATCACTAGCGGGGGGGACCAAGAGACCCAGTACTTC. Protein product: CASRITSGGDQETQYF.

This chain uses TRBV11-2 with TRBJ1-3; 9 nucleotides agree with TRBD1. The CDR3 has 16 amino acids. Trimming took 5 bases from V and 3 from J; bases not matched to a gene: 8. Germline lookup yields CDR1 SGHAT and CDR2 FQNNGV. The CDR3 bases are TGTGCCAGCAGCCCACCGGGGGGACAGGGTGGAAACACCATATATTTT. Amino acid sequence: CASSPPGGQGGNTIYF.

CDR3 region: CASSDDKRGSSYNEQFF. Here the CDR3 DNA reads TGTGCCAGTAGTGACGACAAGCGGGGGAGCTCCTACAATGAGCAGTTCTTC. The V and J genes are TRBV19 and TRBJ2-1; 8 positions agree with TRBD2. CDR1 and CDR2 from the germline V gene are LNHDA and SQIVND (reference sequence). The CDR3 covers 17 residues. V dropped 5 bases and J dropped 0; count of bases not matched to a gene: 9.

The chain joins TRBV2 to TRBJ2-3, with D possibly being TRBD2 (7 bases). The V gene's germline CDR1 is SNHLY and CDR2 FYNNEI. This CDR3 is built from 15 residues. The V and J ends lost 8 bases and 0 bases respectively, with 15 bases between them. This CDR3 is CASVRGGVSTDTQYF. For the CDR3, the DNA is TGTGCCAGCGTGCGAGGGGGGGTTAGCACAGATACGCAGTATTTT.